The 21 T cell receptor beta chains given below trace back to one sample, sequenced in a study of human T cells and chemical hapten exposure. As for time point: patch test 1, 2 weeks after DPC sensitization. Noted treatment: therapeutic diphenylcyclopropenone sensitization with weekly scalp DPC. TCRdb re-called the RACE reads through MiXCR, storing one row per CDR3 protein. This sample has around 380,000 distinct CDR3 sequences, with about 4.8% found just once. The source material was whole blood, sampled in connection with sensitization to the hapten diphenylcyclopropenone (DPC). The receptors shown here come from a woman between 45 and 60 years old with alopecia areata. Some clones in this sample may be carry-over from other donors' samples.

This clonotype was seen at least ten times. This rearrangement joins TRBV12-3 or TRBV12-4 to TRBJ2-1, with D tentatively TRBD1 or TRBD2 (6 bases each). With 6 bases removed from V and 5 bases from J, the gap between germline ends came to 11 bases. CDR3 length equals 13 residues. The CDR3 coding sequence is TGTGCCAGCAGCGGGGGCCCCAACAATGAGCAGTTCTTC. Its protein product is CASSGGPNNEQFF.

There are many counts of this clonotype. This chain joins TRBV7-9 and TRBJ1-2; no clear D gene. The CDR3 totals 15 residues. V was shortened by 6 bases and J by 0 bases, with 14 bases between the two germline ends. CDR1 and CDR2 from the germline V gene are SEHNR and FQNEAQ (reference sequence). CDR3 amino acids: CASSQGSASNYGYTF. CDR3 DNA sequence: TGTGCCAGCAGTCAAGGGAGTGCTTCTAACTATGGCTACACCTTC. The full variable domain, in which reference TRBV7-9 and TRBJ1-2 provide the parts outside the CDR3, is DTGVSQNPRHKITKRGQNVTFRCDPISEHNRLYWYRQTLGQGPEFLTYFQNEAQLEKSRLLSDRFSAERPKGSFSTLEIQRTEQGDSAMYLCASSQGSASNYGYTFGSGTRLTVV.

This clonotype was counted many times. The rearrangement joins TRBV12-3 or TRBV12-4 to TRBJ1-1; tentative D call: TRBD1 (5 bases). This CDR3 contains 12 residues. Trimming left V 6 bases short and J 5 bases short, with 10 bases between. The CDR3 spells CASRREGTEAFF. The CDR3 DNA follows: TGTGCCAGCAGACGTGAGGGGACTGAAGCTTTCTTT.

This clonotype was picked up a small number of times. The chain uses TRBV27 and TRBJ2-3, with 12 bases aligning to TRBD2. The CDR3 extends over 19 amino acids. Germline CDR1 is MNHEY and CDR2 is SMNVEV (reference sequence). V was clipped by 3 bases and J by 1 base; unmatched bases: 11. CDR3 sequence (DNA): TGTGCCAGCAGTTTGGCTGTGACTAGCGGGAGAGGAGGCACAGATACGCAGTATTTT. This encodes CASSLAVTSGRGGTDTQYF.

This clonotype appeared many times. V usage is TRBV12-3 or TRBV12-4 and J usage is TRBJ2-1; maybe TRBD1 (6 bases). V shed 6 bases and J shed 4 bases, with 13 bases lying between them. The CDR3 loop spans 14 amino acids. CDR3 sequence: CASSSGQQYNEQFF. CDR3 DNA: TGTGCCAGCAGCTCTGGACAGCAGTACAATGAGCAGTTCTTC.

This clonotype was picked up a small number of times. The chain couples TRBV20-1 to TRBJ2-7, with D tentatively TRBD1 (6 bases). Germline CDR1 reads DFQATT; CDR2 reads SNEGSKA (reference sequence). The CDR3 sequence is 11 residues long. Trimming removed 5 bases at V and 4 bases at J, with 9 bases between. The CDR3 reads CSALGQYEQYF. In DNA, the CDR3 is TGCAGTGCTTTAGGACAGTACGAGCAGTACTTC.

Ten or more counts support this clonotype. The chain has TRBV4-2 and TRBJ1-3, with 8 nucleotides matching TRBD1. The V gene end was trimmed by 2 bases and the J gene end by 4 bases; junction bases not matched to a gene: 7. The length of the CDR3 is 16 residues. Germline assignment: CDR1 LGHNA and CDR2 YNFKEQ. The CDR3 loop reads CASSQLSTGVGNTIYF. CDR3 nucleotide sequence: TGTGCCAGCAGCCAACTCTCGACAGGGGTCGGAAACACCATATATTTT.

This clonotype was seen at least ten times. V gene TRBV6-6 combines with J gene TRBJ2-7; TRBD1 matches at 7 bases. There are 16 residues in the CDR3. Losses at the gene ends were 4 bases for V and 6 bases for J; bases not matched to a gene: 15. Germline V lookup: CDR1 MNHNY, CDR2 SVGAGI (reference sequence). The DNA of the CDR3 is TGTGCCAGCAGTTCCTTGAGGACCGAAGGGGGCTCCGAGCAGTACTTC. As protein: CASSSLRTEGGSEQYF.

This clonotype was seen ten or more times. The rearrangement uses TRBV7-9 and TRBJ2-7, with 8 bases lining up with TRBD1. Germline trimming cut 1 base from V and 5 bases from J; bases unmatched to any gene: 7. The CDR3 runs 15 residues. Per the germline V gene, CDR1 is SEHNR and CDR2 is FQNEAQ (reference sequence). CDR3 sequence reads: CASSLVTQGAHEQYF. As DNA, the CDR3 is TGTGCCAGCAGCTTAGTAACCCAGGGGGCCCACGAGCAGTACTTC.

The CDR3 DNA reads as TGCGCCAGCCATGGACTGGAGGGAACTGAAGCTTTCTTT. Its translation: CASHGLEGTEAFF. This chain uses TRBV5-1 with TRBJ1-1; D is ambiguous. V was clipped by 7 bases and J by 5 bases, with 15 bases between them. CDR3 size: 13 residues. Germline V lookup: CDR1 SGHRS, CDR2 YFSETQ. The whole variable domain, remainder taken from reference TRBV5-1 and TRBJ1-1, is KAGVTQTPRYLIKTRGQQVTLSCSPISGHRSVSWYQQTPGQGLQFLFEYFSETQRNKGNFPGRFSGRQFSNSRSEMNVSTLELGDSALYLCASHGLEGTEAFFGQGTRLTVV.

The genes are TRBV25-1 and TRBJ2-7; D gene uncertain. Germline lookup yields CDR1 MGHDK and CDR2 SYGVNS. V was shortened by 8 bases and J by 1 base, with 15 bases between the two germline ends. The CDR3 totals 14 residues. CDR3 in DNA: TGTGCCAGCCGATCTAGTAATCCGTCCTACGAGCAGTACTTC. It specifies CASRSSNPSYEQYF.

J is TRBJ2-5 and V is TRBV7-9, with 7 nucleotides matching TRBD2. Germline CDR1 reads SEHNR; CDR2 reads FQNEAQ (reference sequence). The V segment lost 1 base and the J segment 4 bases; nucleotides outside the gene matches: 6. CDR3 length: 15 amino acids. The CDR3, as DNA: TGTGCCAGCAGCTTAGGCGGGAGCGGGGTAGAGACCCAGTACTTC. Its translation is CASSLGGSGVETQYF.

In this sample, this clonotype turned up a few times. This chain connects TRBV9 to TRBJ2-1; 8 positions match TRBD1. The germline gives CDR1 SGDLS, CDR2 YYNGEE. The CDR3 has 15 amino acids. V lost 1 base, J lost 3 bases, and 3 bases stayed unmatched. This chain's CDR3 is CASSVQGASYNEQFF. The CDR3 DNA reads as TGTGCCAGCAGCGTACAGGGGGCAAGCTACAATGAGCAGTTCTTC.

This clonotype came up many times. The CDR3 DNA follows: TGTGCCAGCAGCTTACCCCGGACTAGCGGGGGTAGCACAGATACGCAGTATTTT. It specifies CASSLPRTSGGSTDTQYF. The chain uses TRBV13 and TRBJ2-3; 13 bases fit TRBD2. There are 18 residues in the CDR3. In germline, CDR1 is PRHDT, CDR2 FYEKMQ (reference sequence). The V gene end was trimmed by 2 bases and the J gene end by 0 bases; junction bases not matched to a gene: 5.

This clonotype has just a few counts. The rearrangement joins TRBV12-3 or TRBV12-4 to TRBJ2-5, with D possibly called TRBD1 or TRBD2 (5 bases each). The V end was cut by 6 bases, the J end by 1 base, with 15 bases between. The CDR3 extends over 15 amino acids. CDR3: CASSRGAGPQETQYF. The CDR3 bases are TGTGCCAGCAGCCGGGGAGCAGGGCCCCAAGAGACCCAGTACTTC.

This clonotype has a count of ten or more. The chain joins TRBV5-1 to TRBJ2-7; 7 bases line up with TRBD2. Germline CDR1 and CDR2: SGHRS and YFSETQ. The CDR3 is made up of 14 amino acids. V shed 7 bases and J 4 bases; nucleotides not matched to a gene: 11. The CDR3 DNA is TGCGCCAGCGGACTAGGGGCAGGTGGTTACGAGCAGTACTTC. Amino acids: CASGLGAGGYEQYF.

Many counts were recorded for this clonotype. This chain uses TRBV6-5 with TRBJ2-3, with TRBD2 matching over 15 bases. V was clipped by 2 bases and J by 0 bases; unmatched bases: 6. CDR1 is MNHEY, CDR2 SVGAGI, per germline. The CDR3 consists of 19 residues. The CDR3 spells CASSYAGLAGGTSTDTQYF. The CDR3, as DNA: TGTGCCAGCAGTTACGCGGGACTAGCGGGAGGCACTAGCACAGATACGCAGTATTTT.

The DNA for the CDR3 is TGTGCCAGCTCACCGACAGAGAACCAAGAGACCCAGTACTTC. Translation gives CASSPTENQETQYF. This rearrangement joins TRBV18 to TRBJ2-5; maybe TRBD1 (5 bases). Trimming stripped 3 bases from V and 0 bases from J, with 8 bases between. Germline CDR1 KGHSH, CDR2 LQKENI. The CDR3 runs 14 residues.

Details on this clonotype: A much larger clone differs by one base, so this may be a read error. The chain carries TRBV7-6 and TRBJ2-7; D may be TRBD1 (5 bases). There are 17 residues in the CDR3. Germline V CDR1 and CDR2: SGHVS, FNYEAQ. The CDR3 is CASRLAPIGDSSYEQYF. DNA of the CDR3: TGTGCCAGCAGATTAGCCCCCATAGGGGATAGCTCCTACGAGCAGTACTTC. Full variable domain (rest looked up from reference TRBV7-6 and TRBJ2-7): GAGVSQSPRYKVTKRGQDVALRCDPISGHVSLYWYRQALGQGPEFLTYFNYEAQQDKSGLPNDRFSAERPEGSISTLTIQRTEQRDSAMYRCASRLAPIGDSSYEQYFGPGTRLTVT.

This clonotype was found many times. V usage is TRBV24-1 and J usage is TRBJ2-3, with D possibly TRBD2 on 7 matching bases. This CDR3 contains 16 residues. Germline lookup yields CDR1 KGHDR and CDR2 SFDVKD. V lost 7 bases, J lost 6 bases, and 22 bases lay in between. The CDR3 protein is CATSPGAGGGFDTQYF. DNA for the CDR3: TGTGCCACCAGCCCGGGGGCGGGCGGGGGATTTGATACGCAGTATTTT.

The CDR3 loop is CASSQEGGVTGELFF. In DNA form, the CDR3 reads TGCGCCAGCAGCCAAGAAGGAGGGGTCACCGGGGAGCTGTTTTTT. The chain is built from TRBV4-3 and TRBJ2-2; the D gene is possibly TRBD2 (6 bases). V dropped 0 bases and J dropped 4 bases, with 9 bases sitting between them. Germline loops: CDR1 LGHNA, CDR2 YSLEER. The CDR3 covers 15 residues.